These 17 T cell receptor delta chains were sequenced from one sample in a study of DNA immune sequencing with unique molecular identifiers. All 8 TRDV and 4 TRDJ genes were targeted in 32-plex amplification of genomic DNA. In roughly 3 barcoding PCR cycles, molecules received a 12-nucleotide UMI, then adapter PCR followed. TCRdb re-called the multiplex PCR reads through CATT. The profile covers roughly 2,300 delta-chain clones, with about an eighth appearing a single time and about 51% taken by the ten largest. The sample was gamma-delta T cells enriched from blood buffy coat, or unenriched PBMCs (not recorded which). The origin of the receptors is a human donor in good health.

The sample holds a few counts of this clone. This probably arose from a read error, given a far larger clone one base away. The sample has other DNA sequences that encode this CDR3 too. The chain combines TRDV2 with TRDJ1, with TRDD3 as a possible D gene (6 bases). Germline V gives CDR1 GEAIGNYY, CDR2 EKD. V shed 4 bases and J shed 3 bases, with 32 bases lying between them. The CDR3 is made up of 20 amino acids. The CDR3 region is CACDTVLVWGSQRESDKLIF. CDR3 DNA: TGTGCCTGTGATACCGTGCTCGTCTGGGGATCCCAGCGGGAGTCCGATAAACTCATCTTT.

About this clone itself: The TCRdb protein, from a much larger clone, departs from this DNA's translation at residue 10, likely by read error; the protein shown derives from the DNA. This sequence joins TRDV2 and TRDJ3; maybe TRDD3 (5 bases). Germline CDR1 reads GEAIGNYY; CDR2 reads EKD. This CDR3 has 20 amino acids. V was clipped by 0 bases and J by 0 bases, with 17 bases between them. CDR3 region: CACDTLGTTYGSWDTRQMFF. CDR3 coding DNA: TGTGCCTGTGACACCTTGGGGACCACGTACGGCTCCTGGGACACCCGACAGATGTTTTTC.

By proportion, this clone is medium-sized (0.01 to 0.1%). The rearrangement links TRDV1 to TRDJ1, with 10 bases aligning to TRDD3. Germline matching of the DNA provided the J gene here, since TCRdb leaves it blank. V lost 1 base and J lost 0; bases outside the gene matches: 26. Germline-derived CDR1 and CDR2 are TSWWSYY and QGS. The CDR3 runs 24 residues. The CDR3 is CALGEQIYTGWGIHTIFNTDKLIF. The CDR3 DNA reads as TGTGCTCTTGGGGAACAAATATATACGGGGTGGGGGATACACACAATCTTCAACACCGATAAACTCATCTTT.

With regard to this clone: A far larger clone is one nucleotide away, so this likely arose from a read error. This sample includes further DNA sequences coding for the same CDR3. This chain uses TRDV2 with TRDJ1; 8 positions match TRDD2. CDR3 length: 20 residues. Germline V CDR1 and CDR2: GEAIGNYY, EKD. CDR3 nucleotide sequence: TGTGCCTGTGACGCTCTTCCTACGTCTCTGGGAATAAAGGGGATCGATAAACTCATTTTT. Its protein is CACDALPTSLGIKGIDKLIF.

Turning to this clone: This likely traces to a read error, being one base from a far larger clone. This CDR3 reads CALGVDSSYLRRYWGSSEGAAIDKFIF. CDR3 coding DNA: TGTGCTCTTGGGGTGGATTCCTCGTACCTACGCCGCTACTGGGGATCAAGCGAGGGAGCCGCGATCGATAAATTCATCTTT. There is no J gene call, but TRDV1 is given as the V gene; the table's D call TRDD3 went unverified against the DNA. The CDR3 covers 27 residues. From germline, CDR1 is TSWWSYY and CDR2 QGS.

Comment on this clone: It is likely a read error: a sequence one base away is far more abundant. This sample includes further DNA sequences coding for the same CDR3. The chain employs TRDV2 and TRDJ1; 11 positions match TRDD3. The germline gives CDR1 GEAIGNYY, CDR2 EKD. The CDR3 contains 17 residues. V shed 0 bases and J 2 bases; nucleotides not matched to a gene: 7. Here the CDR3 DNA reads TGTGCCTGTGACACCGTTGGGGGATACGCCTCGACCGATAAACTCATCTTT. As protein: CACDTVGGYASTDKLIF.

This clone was counted only a few times. TCRdb pairs this DNA with a much larger clone's protein that differs at residue 11, likely a read error; the protein shown was translated from the DNA. The CDR3 DNA reads TGTGCCTGTGACCTACTGGGGACAGACACCGGTAAACTCATCTTT. Its translation: CACDLLGTDTGKLIF. The chain couples TRDV2 to TRDJ1, with 7 bases aligning to TRDD3. The CDR3 spans 15 residues. Germline assignment: CDR1 GEAIGNYY and CDR2 EKD.

Remarks on this clone: Since a much larger clone is just one base distant, this may be a read error. This same CDR3 is encoded by further DNA sequences in the sample. This chain connects TRDV1 to TRDJ1, with 10 bases lining up with TRDD3. The J gene was not available in TCRdb and was assigned here by matching the DNA to germline segments. The V and J ends lost 2 bases and 0 bases, in that order; junction bases with no gene match: 36. The length of the CDR3 is 27 residues. Germline V gives CDR1 TSWWSYY, CDR2 QGS. The CDR3 DNA reads TGTGCTCTTGGGGAAACAGTTCGCCCAAGGGTTAGTGGGGGATACTCCTCAGAGGGAATTTACACCGATAAACTCATCTTT. Protein: CALGETVRPRVSGGYSSEGIYTDKLIF.

V and J are TRDV2 and TRDJ1, with 11 bases identical to TRDD3. Germline V lookup: CDR1 GEAIGNYY, CDR2 EKD. The CDR3 is made up of 15 amino acids. The ends lost 2 bases at V and 1 base at J; junction bases unmatched: 2. CDR3 residues: CACDKLGDTTDKLIF. CDR3 nucleotide sequence: TGTGCCTGTGACAAGCTGGGGGATACCACCGATAAACTCATCTTT.

Concerning this clone: TCRdb lists the protein of a much larger clone for this DNA, which differs at residue 10, so this is likely a read error; the protein given here is translated from the DNA itself. V and J are TRDV2 and TRDJ1, with D hard to call. Germline V gene sequence: CDR1 GEAIGNYY, CDR2 EKD. Trimming removed 3 bases at V and 1 base at J, with 17 bases between. The CDR3 has 16 amino acids. The DNA of the CDR3 is TGTGCCTGTGACCCGTCCGATCGGAAGTGCACCGATAAACTCATCTTT. It translates to CACDPSDRKCTDKLIF.

Concerning this clone itself: The amino acid sequence in TCRdb belongs to a much larger clone and departs from this DNA's translation at residue 10, likely a sequencing read error; the sequence shown is translated from the DNA. This chain connects TRDV2 to TRDJ1; 11 bases agree with TRDD3. The CDR3 loop spans 15 amino acids. The germline V gene encodes CDR1 GEAIGNYY and CDR2 EKD. V dropped 3 bases and J dropped 3; count of bases not matched to a gene: 5. The CDR3: CACDPLGDKPDKLIF. The DNA for the CDR3 is TGTGCCTGTGACCCACTGGGGGATAAACCCGATAAACTCATCTTT.

On this clone itself: TCRdb's entry gives the protein of a much larger clone, which mismatches this DNA's translation at residue 12, likely from a read error; the protein reported here is translated from the DNA. CDR3 bases: TGTGCCTGTGCCCAACTGGGGGATAGGGACGATGAACTCATCTTT. Translation gives CACAQLGDRDDELIF. The chain has TRDV2 and TRDJ1; 11 nucleotides match TRDD3. Germline lookup yields CDR1 GEAIGNYY and CDR2 EKD. The CDR3 spans 15 residues.

Note on this clone: TCRdb attributes to this sequence the protein of a much larger clone, which differs from the DNA translation at residue 15; a read error is likely, and the protein displayed is translated from the DNA. The chain carries TRDV2 and TRDJ3, with D possibly matching TRDD3 (5 bases). This CDR3 has 17 amino acids. Per the germline V gene, CDR1 is GEAIGNYY and CDR2 is EKD. The CDR3 protein is CACDTSPPSWDTRQLFF. The DNA for the CDR3 is TGTGCCTGTGACACATCGCCCCCCTCCTGGGACACCCGACAGTTGTTTTTC.

In this sample, this clone is medium-sized. The CDR3 DNA reads TGTGCCTGTGACACCGTCGAGGTCATGGGGGATCGATCGACCGATAAACTCATCTTT. Its translation: CACDTVEVMGDRSTDKLIF. This chain connects TRDV2 to TRDJ1, with 8 bases lining up with TRDD3. The germline V gene encodes CDR1 GEAIGNYY and CDR2 EKD. The CDR3 has 19 residues. The trim removed 0 bases at V and 2 bases at J, leaving 16 bases unmatched.

This clone was observed a few times. The likely explanation is a read error, given a far larger clone one base away. The same CDR3 also results from other DNA sequences found in this sample. The chain recombines TRDV2 with TRDJ1; no clear D gene. V was shortened by 0 bases and J by 3 bases, with 10 bases between the two germline ends. Germline values: CDR1 GEAIGNYY, CDR2 EKD. This CDR3 has 14 amino acids. CDR3 bases: TGTGCCTGTGACACCGTCGCACTACCCGATAAACTCATCTTT. Translation gives CACDTVALPDKLIF.

This clone has more than one count but fewer than ten. This DNA's translation and the protein TCRdb lists, from a much larger clone, do not match at residue 13, likely due to a read error; the protein shown is translated from the DNA. The chain employs TRDV2 and TRDJ1, with TRDD3 matching over 11 bases. Germline CDR1 and CDR2: GEAIGNYY and EKD. This CDR3 has 17 residues. The CDR3 reads CACDTVGGYASTVKLIF. The DNA of the CDR3 is TGTGCCTGTGACACCGTTGGGGGATACGCCTCCACCGTTAAACTCATCTTT.

The chain joins TRDV1 to TRDJ1, with 9 bases lining up with TRDD2. V was clipped by 1 base and J by 0 bases; unmatched bases: 24. Germline CDR1 TSWWSYY, CDR2 QGS. This CDR3 spans 23 amino acids. The CDR3 here is CALGERCPFLLRGDPLYTDKLIF. CDR3 coding DNA: TGTGCTCTTGGGGAACGGTGCCCCTTCCTACTTCGGGGGGACCCCCTTTACACCGATAAACTCATCTTT.